This TCR beta chain emerged from a study of T cell responses to AZD1222 COVID-19 vaccine. Details on this clone: Its target is unknown.

Repertoires were generated with immunoSEQ multiplex PCR, while TCRdb's copy carries only in-frame clones and drops some. In the table there are some 130,000 clones, about 87% of which are singletons. Study-level findings and limits: Unmutated variant regions are reportedly targeted by nearly half of spike-specific TCRs.

The junction had 6 bases not matched to a gene; V was cut back by 3 bases and J by 4 bases. This CDR3 spans 16 amino acids. Germline CDR1 reads KGHDR; CDR2 reads SFDVKD. The V and J genes are TRBV24-1 and TRBJ1-5; 9 nucleotides align to TRBD1. Specimen: peripheral blood, collected on day 0 of AZD1222 vaccination. This TCR came from an adult in good health. The CDR3 region is CATSDDFGQGNQPQHF. The DNA of the CDR3 is TGTGCCACCAGTGATGATTTTGGACAGGGGAATCAGCCCCAGCATTTT.